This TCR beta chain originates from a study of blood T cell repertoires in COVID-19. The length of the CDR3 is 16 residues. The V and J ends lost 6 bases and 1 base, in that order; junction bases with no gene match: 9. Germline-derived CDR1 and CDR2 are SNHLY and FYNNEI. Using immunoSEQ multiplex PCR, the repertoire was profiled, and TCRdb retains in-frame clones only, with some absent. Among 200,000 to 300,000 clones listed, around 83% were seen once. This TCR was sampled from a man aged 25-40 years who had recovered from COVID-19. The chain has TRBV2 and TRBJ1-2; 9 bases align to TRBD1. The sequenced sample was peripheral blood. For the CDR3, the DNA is TGTGCCAGCAGGACACCCGGACAGGGGAGTAACTATGGCTACACCTTC. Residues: CASRTPGQGSNYGYTF. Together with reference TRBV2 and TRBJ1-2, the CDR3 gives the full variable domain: EPEVTQTPSHQVTQMGQEVILRCVPISNHLYFYWYRQILGQKVEFLVSFYNNEISEKSEIFDDQFSVERPDGSNFTLKIRSTKLEDSAMYFCASRTPGQGSNYGYTFGSGTRLTVV.